The 31 T cell receptor beta chains below come from one sample, sequenced in a study of T cell responses to AZD1222 COVID-19 vaccine. Profiled with immunoSEQ multiplex PCR; TCRdb holds only in-frame clones, not every one. The sample holds approximately 150,000 clones; about 90% are singletons and the top ten take about a tenth. The sample consisted of peripheral blood, taken 28 days after the second AZD1222 dose. The origin of the receptors is an adult who received the AZD1222 COVID-19 vaccine.

V usage is TRBV5-1 and J usage is TRBJ2-2; D is possibly TRBD1 (5 bases). Per germline, CDR1 SGHRS and CDR2 YFSETQ. V lost 7 bases to trimming and J lost 1 base, with 14 bases between them. The CDR3 consists of 15 residues. CDR3 sequence reads: CASFATAQNTGELFF. Written as DNA, the CDR3 is TGCGCCAGCTTCGCGACAGCGCAGAACACCGGGGAGCTGTTTTTT.

The rearrangement uses TRBV27 and TRBJ1-2; tentative D call: TRBD1 (5 bases). Germline assignment: CDR1 MNHEY and CDR2 SMNVEV (reference sequence). The CDR3 covers 17 residues. V lost 0 bases, J lost 4 bases, and 18 bases lay in between. CDR3 sequence (DNA): TGTGCCAGCAGTTTATCCCAATCTTACGGGGGGTTCTATGGCTACACCTTC. Translation: CASSLSQSYGGFYGYTF.

The genes are TRBV28 and TRBJ2-5; D remains ambiguous. From germline, CDR1 is MDHEN and CDR2 SYDVKM. This CDR3 has 13 residues. The V gene lost 4 bases and the J gene lost 2 bases, with 8 bases spanning the gap. Here the CDR3 reads CASSSLLQETQYF. The CDR3 DNA reads TGTGCCAGCAGTTCTCTTCTACAAGAGACCCAGTACTTC.

This sequence joins TRBV29-1 and TRBJ1-2; 7 bases align to TRBD1. Germline CDR1 SQVTM, CDR2 ANQGSEA. V was clipped by 4 bases and J by 6 bases; unmatched bases: 14. CDR3 length equals 15 residues. The CDR3 DNA is TGCAGCGTTGTATGGTTAAGTGACAGGGTGGATGGCTACACCTTC. It yields the protein CSVVWLSDRVDGYTF.

This clone showed up just once. This CDR3 reads CASSMDSGRGETQYF. CDR3 sequence (DNA): TGTGCCAGTAGTATGGATAGCGGGAGGGGGGAGACCCAGTACTTC. V and J are TRBV19 and TRBJ2-5; TRBD2 aligns across 11 bases. The CDR3 runs 15 residues. Germline lookup yields CDR1 LNHDA and CDR2 SQIVND (reference sequence). V trimming: 3 bases; J trimming: 5 bases; junction bases outside the gene matches: 5.

The rearrangement links TRBV5-5 to TRBJ1-6; D is possibly TRBD1 (5 bases). V was cut by 5 bases and J by 6 bases, with 9 bases left in between. The CDR3 has 13 residues. Germline values: CDR1 SGHKS, CDR2 YYEKEE (reference sequence). The CDR3 here is CASSTGVNSPLHF. Written as DNA, the CDR3 is TGTGCCAGCAGTACGGGGGTTAATTCACCCCTCCACTTT.

This sequence joins TRBV5-1 and TRBJ1-2, with D possibly being TRBD1 (5 bases). V was clipped by 0 bases and J by 5 bases, with 5 bases between them. CDR1 is SGHRS, CDR2 YFSETQ, per germline. The CDR3 contains 12 residues. The CDR3, as DNA: TGCGCCAGCAGCTTGGGGGGGTATGGCTACACCTTC. As protein: CASSLGGYGYTF.

This chain joins TRBV10-3 and TRBJ1-1; D unresolved. V dropped 3 bases and J dropped 6 bases, with 5 bases sitting between them. Germline CDR1 is ENHRY and CDR2 is SYGVKD. This CDR3 is built from 11 residues. CDR3 bases: TGTGCCATCAGTGACGTGGCTGAAGCTTTCTTT. Encoded protein: CAISDVAEAFF.

This chain uses TRBV7-8 with TRBJ1-1; no clear D gene. Germline CDR1 reads SGHVS; CDR2 reads FQNEAQ. Trimming took off 4 bases at V and 0 bases at J, with 12 bases between the two ends. The CDR3 is made up of 15 amino acids. The CDR3 loop reads CASSSLRAMNTEAFF. The CDR3, as DNA: TGTGCCAGCAGCTCGTTACGGGCCATGAACACTGAAGCTTTCTTT.

The chain combines TRBV24-1 with TRBJ1-2; D unclear. The CDR3 has 14 residues. CDR1 is KGHDR, CDR2 SFDVKD, per germline. Trimming stripped 3 bases from V and 5 bases from J, with 12 bases between. The CDR3 DNA follows: TGTGCCACCAGTGATGGCCGACAACCTTATGGCTACACCTTC. Its translation is CATSDGRQPYGYTF.

Remarks on this clone: The junction differs from germline at one of its ends, possibly a read error. The rearrangement uses TRBV4-1 and TRBJ1-1; D gene unclear. This CDR3 spans 12 amino acids. Germline values: CDR1 MGHRA, CDR2 YSYEKL. This chain's CDR3 is CASSQLGPEVFF. The CDR3 DNA reads TGCGCCAGCAGCCAACTCGGCCCGGAAGTTTTCTTT.

This clone was observed a single time. The chain links TRBV3-1 (or the pseudogene TRBV3-2) to TRBJ2-5; a weak D match, TRBD1 (6 bases). Germline CDR1 LGHDT, CDR2 YNNKEL (reference sequence). This CDR3 is built from 16 residues. The germline V and J ends were trimmed by 2 bases and 5 bases, with 18 bases remaining between them. DNA for the CDR3: TGTGCCAGCAGCCAATTTCGTCCACAGGGAAACGAGACCCAGTACTTC. As protein: CASSQFRPQGNETQYF.

The V gene is TRBV3-1 (or the pseudogene TRBV3-2), the J gene TRBJ1-1, with D unclear. This CDR3 spans 14 amino acids. V shed 0 bases and J shed 5 bases, with 10 bases lying between them. Per the germline V gene, CDR1 is LGHDT and CDR2 is YNNKEL (reference sequence). CDR3 amino acids: CASSQEATGTEAFF. The CDR3 DNA follows: TGTGCCAGCAGCCAAGAGGCGACTGGAACTGAAGCTTTCTTT.

The rearrangement uses TRBV15 and TRBJ2-1; no definite D call. CDR1 and CDR2 (germline): LNHNV, YYDKDF (reference sequence). V was trimmed by 0 bases and J by 4 bases, leaving 13 bases between them. The CDR3 contains 16 residues. The CDR3 sequence is CATSRDPSVFYNEQFF. The CDR3, as DNA: TGTGCCACCAGCAGAGATCCCTCGGTTTTTTACAATGAGCAGTTCTTC.

V and J are TRBV19 and TRBJ1-2; perhaps TRBD1 as D (5 bases). V dropped 9 bases and J dropped 5 bases, with 13 bases sitting between them. CDR1 is LNHDA and CDR2 is SQIVND in the germline V gene (reference sequence). CDR3 size: 12 residues. Written as DNA, the CDR3 is TGTGCCAGCACGGTGGGACCTTATGGCTACACCTTC. It yields the protein CASTVGPYGYTF.

The gene calls are TRBV30 and TRBJ1-4; D ambiguous. The length of the CDR3 is 13 residues. In germline, CDR1 is GTSNPN, CDR2 SVGIG (reference sequence). V was cut by 0 bases and J by 6 bases, with 8 bases left in between. CDR3 loop: CAWSVREDEKLFF. For the CDR3, the DNA is TGTGCCTGGAGTGTACGCGAGGATGAAAAACTGTTTTTT.

V and J are TRBV2 and TRBJ2-3, with D tentatively TRBD2 (5 bases). Trimming left V 1 base short and J 2 bases short, with 10 bases between. Per the germline V gene, CDR1 is SNHLY and CDR2 is FYNNEI. The CDR3 totals 15 residues. CDR3 sequence reads: CASSEGGLNTDTQYF. The CDR3 DNA is TGTGCCAGCAGTGAAGGCGGGCTAAACACAGATACGCAGTATTTT. Supplemented by reference TRBV2 and TRBJ2-3, the full variable domain reads EPEVTQTPSHQVTQMGQEVILRCVPISNHLYFYWYRQILGQKVEFLVSFYNNEISEKSEIFDDQFSVERPDGSNFTLKIRSTKLEDSAMYFCASSEGGLNTDTQYFGPGTRLTVL.

This chain links TRBV7-2 with TRBJ1-3, with 10 bases that match TRBD1. V was clipped by 1 base and J by 3 bases; unmatched bases: 6. This CDR3 is 17 amino acids long. CDR1 SGHTA and CDR2 FQGNSA come from the germline V gene. For the CDR3, the DNA is TGTGCCAGCAGCTTAGGAGGGACAGGGGTTAATGGAAACACCATATATTTT. It translates to CASSLGGTGVNGNTIYF.

The CDR3, as DNA: TGTGCCAGCTCACCACTTAAGGTAGCGGGAGCGGATGAGCAGTTCTTC. Residues: CASSPLKVAGADEQFF. The rearrangement joins TRBV18 to TRBJ2-1; 9 bases agree with TRBD2. There are 16 residues in the CDR3. J lost 8 bases, V lost 1 base, and 9 bases had no gene match. CDR1 is KGHSH and CDR2 is LQKENI in the germline V gene.

This chain uses TRBV6-1 with TRBJ1-1, with D hard to call. This CDR3 comprises 14 residues. The germline V gene has CDR1 MNHNS and CDR2 SASEGT. Trimming removed 1 base from V and 1 base from J, with 7 bases in between. The CDR3 is CASSEVVQNTEAFF. The CDR3 coding sequence is TGTGCCAGCAGTGAAGTTGTACAGAACACTGAAGCTTTCTTT.

This clone was recorded a few times. This sequence joins TRBV6-2 or TRBV6-3 and TRBJ1-1; D is undetermined. The V end lost 3 bases, the J end lost 0 bases, and 11 bases lay between the germline ends. The CDR3 is 15 amino acids. From germline, CDR1 is MNHEY and CDR2 SVGEGT. CDR3 sequence: CASSYARDMNTEAFF. As DNA, the CDR3 is TGTGCCAGCAGTTATGCCAGAGATATGAACACTGAAGCTTTCTTT.

CDR3 region: CASSLYRHNEQFF. The CDR3 DNA follows: TGTGCCAGCAGTTTATACCGCCACAATGAGCAGTTCTTC. V usage is TRBV27 and J usage is TRBJ2-1; D is uncertain. Trimming removed 1 base from V and 5 bases from J, with 6 bases in between. Germline assignment: CDR1 MNHEY and CDR2 SMNVEV (reference sequence). This CDR3 comprises 13 residues.

The chain links TRBV18 to TRBJ2-1, with 8 bases matching TRBD2. The CDR3 has 17 amino acids. Germline V gene lookup returns CDR1 KGHSH and CDR2 LQKENI. J was trimmed by 5 bases and V by 6 bases; bases with no gene match: 15. The CDR3, as DNA: TGTGCCAGCTCTCCGAATAACTTAGCGGGGACCCACAATGAGCAGTTCTTC. The encoded protein is CASSPNNLAGTHNEQFF. Supplemented by reference TRBV18 and TRBJ2-1, the full variable domain reads NAGVMQNPRHLVRRRGQEARLRCSPMKGHSHVYWYRQLPEEGLKFMVYLQKENIIDESGMPKERFSAEFPKEGPSILRIQQVVRGDSAAYFCASSPNNLAGTHNEQFFGPGTRLTVL.

This sequence joins TRBV6-5 and TRBJ2-1; TRBD1 or TRBD2 may be the D gene (6 bases each). This CDR3 is built from 15 residues. Trimming took off 0 bases at V and 8 bases at J, with 14 bases between the two ends. Germline CDR1 MNHEY, CDR2 SVGAGI. CDR3 in amino acids: CASSYSRGVGDEQFF. The CDR3, as DNA: TGTGCCAGCAGTTACTCAAGGGGGGTGGGAGATGAGCAGTTCTTC.

The chain uses TRBV19 and TRBJ1-1; tentative D call: TRBD1 (5 bases). The CDR3 contains 13 residues. The germline V gene has CDR1 LNHDA and CDR2 SQIVND (reference sequence). Trimming pared 5 bases from V and 5 bases from J, leaving 12 bases between. The CDR3 nucleotides are TGTGCCAGTAGTTCTTTCGGGGGAACTGAAGCTTTCTTT. It encodes CASSSFGGTEAFF.

The chain recombines TRBV4-2 with TRBJ2-7, with 8 nucleotides matching TRBD2. J was trimmed by 3 bases and V by 1 base; bases with no gene match: 8. In germline, CDR1 is LGHNA, CDR2 YNFKEQ. The CDR3 spans 16 residues. CDR3 loop: CASSQGGGRNIYEQYF. The CDR3 coding sequence is TGTGCCAGCAGCCAAGGGGGCGGGAGGAATATCTACGAGCAGTACTTC.

The chain employs TRBV27 and TRBJ2-3; D remains unclear. With 5 bases removed from V and 7 bases from J, the gap between germline ends came to 13 bases. The CDR3 covers 13 residues. Germline CDR1 MNHEY, CDR2 SMNVEV (reference sequence). In DNA, the CDR3 is TGTGCCAGCAGTACAACCGAGGACCATACGCAGTATTTT. This codes for CASSTTEDHTQYF.

The chain uses TRBV7-2 and TRBJ2-1, with TRBD2 identical over 7 bases. Per germline, CDR1 SGHTA and CDR2 FQGNSA. This CDR3 has 15 amino acids. V was clipped by 5 bases and J by 6 bases; unmatched bases: 10. The CDR3 here is CASSPSGTTFNEQFF. CDR3 nucleotides: TGTGCCAGCAGCCCCTCAGGGACTACCTTCAATGAGCAGTTCTTC.

The genes are TRBV19 and TRBJ1-1; D perhaps matches TRBD1 (6 bases). Germline CDR1 is LNHDA and CDR2 is SQIVND (reference sequence). This CDR3 contains 16 residues. Trimming took 1 base from V and 1 from J, leaving 13 bases between them. The CDR3, as DNA: TGTGCCAGTAGTATAGGAGGGGGAGTCACGAACACTGAAGCTTTCTTT. It codes for CASSIGGGVTNTEAFF.

V is TRBV27 and J is TRBJ1-1, with D possibly matching TRBD1 (6 bases). Trimming shortened V by 4 bases and J by 0 bases, and 15 bases separated the two germline ends. The CDR3 is made up of 16 amino acids. Looked up from germline, CDR1 is MNHEY and CDR2 is SMNVEV (reference sequence). The CDR3 DNA is TGTGCCAGCAGTTCCCGGGGGGCTCGGTTGAACACTGAAGCTTTCTTT. Amino acid sequence: CASSSRGARLNTEAFF.

This clone was detected a few times. J is TRBJ2-7 and V is TRBV5-4, with 7 bases aligning to TRBD2. Germline V CDR1 and CDR2: SGHNT, YYREEE (reference sequence). V gave up 5 bases and J gave up 4 bases; unmatched junction bases: 3. The CDR3 sequence is 12 residues long. In DNA, the CDR3 is TGTGCCAGCAGTACAGCGGGGTACGAGCAGTACTTC. It specifies CASSTAGYEQYF.